This T cell receptor beta chain was recovered during a study of post-analysis software for immune sequencing data. This clonotype has only a few counts. Its antigen remains unknown. The V gene's germline CDR1 is SGHRS and CDR2 YFSETQ. The CDR3 length is 17 residues. The V segment lost 4 bases and the J segment 5 bases; nucleotides outside the gene matches: 9. Study conclusions and caveats: Normalized Chao1 diversity was significantly lower in multiple sclerosis patients than in controls. TRBV5-6, TRBV5-1 and TRBV20-1 were among roughly five TRBV segments more frequent in patients than controls.

Researchers reported that TCR beta cDNA libraries carried unique molecular identifiers. TCRdb re-derived calls from the PCR reads in MiXCR, one entry per CDR3 protein. The repertoire consists of about 770,000 distinct CDR3 sequences, with 46% occurring once and the leading ten covering 4.9%. Sequencing used blood. The TCR was taken from a girl aged 10 to 17 with multiple sclerosis. The chain joins TRBV5-1 to TRBJ2-3, with 14 bases lining up with TRBD2. CDR3: CASSPRLAGGPQDTQYF. CDR3 in DNA: TGCGCCAGCAGCCCGCGACTAGCGGGAGGGCCTCAAGATACGCAGTATTTT.